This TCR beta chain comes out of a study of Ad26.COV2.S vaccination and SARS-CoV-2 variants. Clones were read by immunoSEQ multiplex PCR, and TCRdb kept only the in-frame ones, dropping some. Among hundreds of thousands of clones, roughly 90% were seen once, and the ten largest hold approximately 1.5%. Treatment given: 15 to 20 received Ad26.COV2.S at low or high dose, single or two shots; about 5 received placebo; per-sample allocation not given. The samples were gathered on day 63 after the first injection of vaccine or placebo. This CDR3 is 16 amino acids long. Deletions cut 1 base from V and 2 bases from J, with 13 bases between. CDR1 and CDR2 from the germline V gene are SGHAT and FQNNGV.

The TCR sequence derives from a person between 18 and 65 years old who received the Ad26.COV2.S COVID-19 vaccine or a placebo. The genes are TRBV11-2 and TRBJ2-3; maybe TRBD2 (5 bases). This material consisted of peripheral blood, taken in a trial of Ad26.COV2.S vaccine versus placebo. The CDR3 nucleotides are TGTGCCAGCAGCTTAGGAGGGCGCGGTATCACAGATACGCAGTATTTT. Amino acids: CASSLGGRGITDTQYF.